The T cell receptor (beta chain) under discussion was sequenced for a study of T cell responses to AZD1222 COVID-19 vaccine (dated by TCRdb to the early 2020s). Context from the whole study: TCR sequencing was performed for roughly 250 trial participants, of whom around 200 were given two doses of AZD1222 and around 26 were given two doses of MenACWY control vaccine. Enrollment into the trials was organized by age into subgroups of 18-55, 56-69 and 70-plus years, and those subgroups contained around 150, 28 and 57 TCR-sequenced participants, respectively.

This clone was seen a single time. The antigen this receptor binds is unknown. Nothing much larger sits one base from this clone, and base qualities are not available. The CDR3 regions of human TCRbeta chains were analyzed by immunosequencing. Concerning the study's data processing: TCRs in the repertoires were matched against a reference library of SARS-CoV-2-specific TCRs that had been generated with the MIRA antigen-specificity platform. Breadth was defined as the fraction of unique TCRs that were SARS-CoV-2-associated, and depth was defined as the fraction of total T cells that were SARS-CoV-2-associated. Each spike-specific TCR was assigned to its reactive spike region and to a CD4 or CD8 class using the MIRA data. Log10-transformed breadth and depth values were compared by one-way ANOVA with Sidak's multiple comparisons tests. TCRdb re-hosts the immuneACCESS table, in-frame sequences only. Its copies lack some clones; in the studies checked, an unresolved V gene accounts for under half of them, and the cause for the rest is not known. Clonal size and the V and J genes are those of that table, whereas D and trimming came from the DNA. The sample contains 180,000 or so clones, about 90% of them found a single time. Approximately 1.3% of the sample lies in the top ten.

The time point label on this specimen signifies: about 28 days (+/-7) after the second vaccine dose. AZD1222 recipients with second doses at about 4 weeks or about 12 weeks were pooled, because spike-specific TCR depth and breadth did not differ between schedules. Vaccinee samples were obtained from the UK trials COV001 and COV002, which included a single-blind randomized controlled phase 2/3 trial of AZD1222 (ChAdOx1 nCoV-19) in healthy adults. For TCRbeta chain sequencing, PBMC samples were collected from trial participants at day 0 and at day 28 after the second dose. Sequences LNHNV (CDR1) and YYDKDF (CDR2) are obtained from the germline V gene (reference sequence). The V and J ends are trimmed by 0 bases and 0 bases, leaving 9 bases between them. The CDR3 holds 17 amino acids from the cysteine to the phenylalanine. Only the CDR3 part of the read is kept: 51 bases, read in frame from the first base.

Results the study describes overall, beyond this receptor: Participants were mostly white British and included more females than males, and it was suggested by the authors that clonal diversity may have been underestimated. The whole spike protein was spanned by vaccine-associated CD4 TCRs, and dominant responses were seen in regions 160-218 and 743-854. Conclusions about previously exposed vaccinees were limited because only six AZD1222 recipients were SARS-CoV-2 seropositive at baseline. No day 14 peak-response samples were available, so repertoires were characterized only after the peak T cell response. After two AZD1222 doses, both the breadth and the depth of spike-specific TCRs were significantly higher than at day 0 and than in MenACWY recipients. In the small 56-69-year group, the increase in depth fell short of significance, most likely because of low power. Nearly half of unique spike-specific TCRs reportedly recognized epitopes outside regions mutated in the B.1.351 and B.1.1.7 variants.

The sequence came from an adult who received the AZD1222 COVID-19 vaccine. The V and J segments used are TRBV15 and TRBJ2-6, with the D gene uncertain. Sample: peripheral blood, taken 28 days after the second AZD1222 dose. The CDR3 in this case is CATSRDVYGSGANVLTF. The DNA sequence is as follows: TGTGCCACCAGCAGAGATGTGTACGGCTCTGGGGCCAACGTCCTGACTTTC. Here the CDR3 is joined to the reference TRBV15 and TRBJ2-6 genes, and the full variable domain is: DAMVIQNPRYQVTQFGKPVTLSCSQTLNHNVMYWYQQKSSQAPKLLFHYYDKDFNNEADTPDNFQSRRPNTSFCFLDIRSPGLGDTAMYLCATSRDVYGSGANVLTFGAGSRLTVL.